What follows are 7 T cell receptor beta chains derived from one specimen sequenced in a study of blood T cell repertoires in COVID-19. Assay used: immunoSEQ multiplex PCR; TCRdb lists only in-frame clones, some missing. Among some 200,000 clones listed, about 82% were seen once. The sample consisted of peripheral blood. Receptor source: a man aged 60 to 69 with COVID-19, enrolled during active disease.

The rearrangement links TRBV5-1 to TRBJ2-1; 8 bases are shared with TRBD2. Germline loops: CDR1 SGHRS, CDR2 YFSETQ. V shed 3 bases and J 9 bases; nucleotides not matched to a gene: 5. The CDR3 is made up of 13 amino acids. The CDR3 reads CASSWGAGAEQFF. CDR3 DNA: TGCGCCAGCAGCTGGGGAGCGGGAGCTGAGCAGTTCTTC. Based on the CDR3 plus reference TRBV5-1 and TRBJ2-1, the full variable domain is KAGVTQTPRYLIKTRGQQVTLSCSPISGHRSVSWYQQTPGQGLQFLFEYFSETQRNKGNFPGRFSGRQFSNSRSEMNVSTLELGDSALYLCASSWGAGAEQFFGPGTRLTVL.

The gene calls are TRBV3-1 (or the pseudogene TRBV3-2) and TRBJ1-1; D perhaps matches TRBD1 (6 bases). Germline V gives CDR1 LGHDT, CDR2 YNNKEL (reference sequence). The CDR3 totals 14 residues. V lost 3 bases and J lost 7, with 15 bases in between. In nucleotides, the CDR3 is TGTGCCAGCAGCCACTTCGACAGGTACGGTGAAGCTTTCTTT. Protein sequence: CASSHFDRYGEAFF.

This chain joins TRBV28 and TRBJ1-2; D remains ambiguous. Trimming took off 5 bases at V and 8 bases at J, with 12 bases between the two ends. The CDR3 is 12 residues long. Per the germline V gene, CDR1 is MDHEN and CDR2 is SYDVKM. In DNA, the CDR3 is TGTGCCAGCAGTCAGAACATGTTCGGCTACACCTTC. Translated, it gives CASSQNMFGYTF.

CDR3 sequence: CASSPGLDRVENEKLFF. CDR3 sequence (DNA): TGTGCCAGCTCACCCGGTCTGGACAGGGTGGAGAATGAAAAACTGTTTTTT. V is TRBV18 and J is TRBJ1-4; 8 bases agree with TRBD1. The V segment lost 3 bases and the J segment 5 bases; nucleotides outside the gene matches: 11. CDR3 length: 17 residues. The germline CDR1 and CDR2 sequences are KGHSH and LQKENI.

The V call is TRBV7-6, the J call TRBJ2-2, with 11 bases that match TRBD1. Losses at the gene ends were 2 bases for V and 5 bases for J; bases not matched to a gene: 4. CDR1 is SGHVS and CDR2 is FNYEAQ in the germline V gene. There are 16 residues in the CDR3. CDR3 DNA: TGTGCCAGCAGCTTAAGGACAGGGGGCGATACCGGGGAGCTGTTTTTT. The encoded protein is CASSLRTGGDTGELFF.

The chain links TRBV29-1 to TRBJ1-2; tentative D call: TRBD1 (6 bases). CDR1 and CDR2 (germline): SQVTM, ANQGSEA. The V end lost 0 bases, the J end lost 3 bases, and 14 bases lay between the germline ends. This CDR3 spans 15 amino acids. CDR3 DNA: TGCAGCGTTGAAGATAGGACAGCTAGACACTATGGCTACACCTTC. Amino acids: CSVEDRTARHYGYTF.

This chain connects TRBV2 to TRBJ1-6; 7 positions agree with TRBD1. This CDR3 spans 15 amino acids. CDR1 is SNHLY, CDR2 FYNNEI, per germline. V shed 6 bases and J 6 bases; nucleotides not matched to a gene: 8. The CDR3 reads CASRAGQRFNSPLHF. The CDR3 bases are TGTGCCAGCAGGGCGGGACAGCGCTTTAATTCACCCCTCCACTTT. The whole variable domain, filled in from reference TRBV2 and TRBJ1-6, reads EPEVTQTPSHQVTQMGQEVILRCVPISNHLYFYWYRQILGQKVEFLVSFYNNEISEKSEIFDDQFSVERPDGSNFTLKIRSTKLEDSAMYFCASRAGQRFNSPLHFGNGTRLTVT.